This TCR beta chain was sequenced in a study of shared clonotypes between healthy human individuals. Clones were read by immunoSEQ multiplex PCR, and TCRdb kept only the in-frame ones, dropping some. The sample lists about 530,000 clones, roughly 85% occurring once. Participating donors were healthy, HIV-negative adults free of recent acute infections or vaccinations. Unsorted samples drew genomic DNA from 85 million to 90 million PBMCs. In regard to this clone: The antigen remains unidentified.

Study results and caveats: Having only a few donors restricted how much genetic and exposure-history diversity was captured.

The CDR3 extends over 20 amino acids. V gave up 0 bases and J gave up 2 bases; unmatched junction bases: 11. The V gene's germline CDR1 is MGHRA and CDR2 YSYEKL. The rearrangement uses TRBV4-1 and TRBJ2-6; 9 nucleotides agree with TRBD1. The sample taken for sequencing was PBMCs. The clonotype comes from a woman in her thirties or forties in good health. Some clones in this sample may be carry-over from other donors' samples. As DNA, the CDR3 is TGCGCCAGCAGCCAAGATGTTGAGGTACAGGGGGCGCCTGGGGCCAACGTCCTGACTTTC. It specifies CASSQDVEVQGAPGANVLTF.